The 31 T cell receptor beta chains below all came from one sample that was sequenced in a study of cytomegalovirus exposure and HLA in healthy donors. TCRdb keeps only in-frame clones here, not all; method: immunoSEQ multiplex PCR. The sample has fewer than 200,000 clones, about 85% seen once. The material sequenced was PBMCs. These receptor sequences come from a man in his late teens or twenties in good health and CMV-seropositive.

In nucleotides, the CDR3 is TGCGCCAGCAGCGGGGTTGTCGCCGGGGAGCTGTTTTTT. Translation: CASSGVVAGELFF. The genes are TRBV10-2 and TRBJ2-2; tentatively, D is TRBD2 (5 bases). The V end was cut by 6 bases, the J end by 6 bases, with 11 bases between. CDR3 length equals 13 residues. The germline V gene encodes CDR1 WSHSY and CDR2 SAAADI.

The J gene is TRBJ1-5, the V gene TRBV5-6; 9 bases map to TRBD1. Germline values: CDR1 SGHDT, CDR2 YYEEEE. The CDR3 has 18 residues. J lost 0 bases, V lost 3 bases, and 10 bases had no gene match. CDR3: CASSSVRDRDYSNQPQHF. CDR3 sequence (DNA): TGTGCCAGCAGCTCAGTCCGGGACAGGGATTATAGCAATCAGCCCCAGCATTTT.

This clone was seen a single time. V is TRBV2 and J is TRBJ1-1, with D possibly matching TRBD1 (5 bases). Germline values: CDR1 SNHLY, CDR2 FYNNEI. CDR3 length: 17 amino acids. Trimming left V 6 bases short and J 0 bases short, with 20 bases between. Here the CDR3 reads CASSGFGGIRMNTEAFF. Written as DNA, the CDR3 is TGTGCCAGCAGCGGGTTTGGGGGGATACGCATGAACACTGAAGCTTTCTTT.

The chain is built from TRBV2 and TRBJ2-7; perhaps TRBD2 as D (5 bases). V was shortened by 8 bases and J by 0 bases, with 14 bases between the two germline ends. This CDR3 comprises 14 residues. Germline V gives CDR1 SNHLY, CDR2 FYNNEI. The CDR3 here is CASGREGSSYEQYF. The CDR3 DNA follows: TGTGCCAGCGGAAGAGAGGGAAGCTCCTACGAGCAGTACTTC.

This rearrangement joins TRBV5-1 to TRBJ2-3; the D gene is possibly TRBD2 (6 bases). The CDR3 runs 15 residues. Germline CDR1 is SGHRS and CDR2 is YFSETQ. The V end was cut by 3 bases, the J end by 2 bases, with 13 bases between. The CDR3 is CASSSMTGATDTQYF. The CDR3 DNA reads as TGCGCCAGCAGCTCGATGACGGGAGCCACAGATACGCAGTATTTT.

There are a few counts of this clone. This CDR3 reads CASSQDGDRGYGYTF. The CDR3 DNA is TGTGCCAGCAGCCAAGATGGGGACAGGGGTTATGGCTACACCTTC. The chain recombines TRBV4-2 with TRBJ1-2, with 10 bases identical to TRBD1. The ends lost 0 bases at V and 5 bases at J; junction bases unmatched: 3. Germline CDR1 and CDR2: LGHNA and YNFKEQ. There are 15 residues in the CDR3.

CDR3 region: CASTTDRTNTGELFF. The CDR3 bases are TGTGCCAGCACCACCGACAGGACGAACACCGGGGAGCTGTTTTTT. V gene TRBV27 combines with J gene TRBJ2-2; tentatively, D is TRBD1 (6 bases). The V end lost 7 bases, the J end lost 0 bases, and 12 bases lay between the germline ends. CDR1 and CDR2 from the germline V gene are MNHEY and SMNVEV (reference sequence). The CDR3 is 15 residues long.

As regards this clone: Other DNA sequences within the sample encode an identical CDR3. This rearrangement joins TRBV18 to TRBJ1-3, with D possibly being TRBD1 (6 bases). V shed 3 bases and J shed 2 bases, with 8 bases lying between them. The CDR3 totals 14 residues. CDR1 is KGHSH and CDR2 is LQKENI in the germline V gene. CDR3 residues: CASSPPGAGNTIYF. DNA of the CDR3: TGTGCCAGCTCACCGCCAGGGGCTGGAAACACCATATATTTT. Combining the CDR3 with reference TRBV18 and TRBJ1-3 gives the whole variable domain NAGVMQNPRHLVRRRGQEARLRCSPMKGHSHVYWYRQLPEEGLKFMVYLQKENIIDESGMPKERFSAEFPKEGPSILRIQQVVRGDSAAYFCASSPPGAGNTIYFGEGSWLTVV.

V usage is TRBV30 and J usage is TRBJ1-1, with TRBD1 matching over 7 bases. J was trimmed by 4 bases and V by 4 bases; bases with no gene match: 15. CDR3 length equals 16 residues. CDR1 and CDR2 (germline): GTSNPN, SVGIG (reference sequence). The CDR3: CAWTLSRGQGGTEAFF. The CDR3 DNA follows: TGTGCCTGGACCCTCTCAAGGGGTCAGGGGGGCACTGAAGCTTTCTTT.

This clone is a singleton in its sample. The chain has TRBV7-3 and TRBJ2-5, with D possibly matching TRBD1 (7 bases). This CDR3 contains 13 residues. V was pared by 3 bases and J by 4 bases, with 9 bases between. The germline gives CDR1 SGHTA, CDR2 FQGTGA. CDR3 amino acids: CASSFQGGETQYF. DNA for the CDR3: TGTGCCAGCAGCTTTCAGGGGGGAGAGACCCAGTACTTC.

The count of this clone is one. The chain recombines TRBV9 with TRBJ1-2; 10 nucleotides match TRBD1. This CDR3 has 14 residues. V lost 4 bases to trimming and J lost 4 bases; unmatched junction nucleotides: 4. Germline V CDR1 and CDR2: SGDLS, YYNGEE. Here the CDR3 reads CASSSRQGAYGYTF. Here the CDR3 DNA reads TGTGCCAGCAGCTCTCGACAGGGGGCCTATGGCTACACCTTC.

The V gene is TRBV28, the J gene TRBJ1-4; no definite D call. Germline lookup yields CDR1 MDHEN and CDR2 SYDVKM. There are 14 residues in the CDR3. Deletions cut 3 bases from V and 6 bases from J, with 11 bases between. The chain's CDR3 is CASSLAGRDEKLFF. The CDR3 DNA is TGTGCCAGCAGTTTGGCTGGGAGGGATGAAAAACTGTTTTTT.

The chain couples TRBV28 to TRBJ2-4; possible D gene TRBD2, 6 bases. Germline CDR1 reads MDHEN; CDR2 reads SYDVKM. V was trimmed by 2 bases and J by 3 bases, leaving 8 bases between them. There are 14 residues in the CDR3. The CDR3 DNA reads TGTGCCAGCAGTTTACAGGGAGGCAAAAACATTCAGTACTTC. Amino acids: CASSLQGGKNIQYF.

The J gene is TRBJ2-7, the V gene TRBV28, with 9 positions matching TRBD2. In germline, CDR1 is MDHEN, CDR2 SYDVKM. This CDR3 spans 13 amino acids. Losses at the gene ends were 10 bases for V and 3 bases for J; bases not matched to a gene: 7. CDR3 amino acids: CATESGRYYEQYF. For the CDR3, the DNA is TGTGCCACCGAAAGCGGGAGGTACTACGAGCAGTACTTC.

The sample holds one count of this clone. The rearrangement uses TRBV27 and TRBJ2-1; tentative D call: TRBD1 (6 bases). CDR1 MNHEY and CDR2 SMNVEV come from the germline V gene (reference sequence). This CDR3 is built from 14 residues. V shed 5 bases and J shed 7 bases, with 15 bases lying between them. The CDR3 spells CASSGGLLVNEQFF. CDR3 bases: TGTGCCAGCAGTGGGGGCCTCTTAGTGAATGAGCAGTTCTTC.

The chain recombines TRBV15 with TRBJ1-5; D perhaps matches TRBD1 (5 bases). V shed 8 bases and J shed 3 bases, with 17 bases lying between them. CDR1 and CDR2 from the germline V gene are LNHNV and YYDKDF (reference sequence). The CDR3 extends over 15 amino acids. CDR3 sequence: CATHSFPGSNQPQHF. The DNA of the CDR3 is TGTGCCACCCACTCTTTCCCAGGGTCCAATCAGCCCCAGCATTTT. The variable domain in full, with the rest retrieved from reference TRBV15 and TRBJ1-5, is DAMVIQNPRYQVTQFGKPVTLSCSQTLNHNVMYWYQQKSSQAPKLLFHYYDKDFNNEADTPDNFQSRRPNTSFCFLDIRSPGLGDTAMYLCATHSFPGSNQPQHFGDGTRLSIL.

J is TRBJ2-4 and V is TRBV11-2; the D is unclear. This CDR3 is built from 14 residues. Per germline, CDR1 SGHAT and CDR2 FQNNGV. Between the trimmed V and J ends, which lost 2 bases and 2 bases, there was a span of 7 bases. The CDR3 region has the DNA TGTGCCAGCAGCTTATGGAGTACCAAAAACATTCAGTACTTC. It yields the protein CASSLWSTKNIQYF.

The DNA for the CDR3 is TGTGCCAGCAGCCCTACTATGAACACTGAAGCTTTCTTT. Protein product: CASSPTMNTEAFF. The chain employs TRBV7-8 and TRBJ1-1; no definite D call. Per germline, CDR1 SGHVS and CDR2 FQNEAQ. The CDR3 contains 13 residues. V dropped 5 bases and J dropped 0 bases, with 7 bases sitting between them.

V is TRBV11-3 and J is TRBJ1-2, with TRBD1 matching 7 bases. The CDR3 extends over 16 amino acids. Germline V lookup: CDR1 SGHNT, CDR2 YENEEA. Trimming cost V 5 bases and J 0 bases; bases outside gene matches: 9. The DNA for the CDR3 is TGTGCCAGCAGCACTACGTACAGGGGTCCTAACTATGGCTACACCTTC. It yields the protein CASSTTYRGPNYGYTF.

This chain joins TRBV28 and TRBJ2-7, with 8 bases aligning to TRBD2. The V and J ends lost 5 bases and 3 bases, in that order; junction bases with no gene match: 12. Germline V gene lookup returns CDR1 MDHEN and CDR2 SYDVKM. This CDR3 has 16 amino acids. In DNA form, the CDR3 reads TGTGCCAGCAGTCCGTCCGGGACTAGATTCTTCTACGAGCAGTACTTC. Its protein is CASSPSGTRFFYEQYF.

This clone came up a few times. The chain joins TRBV19 to TRBJ2-1; 11 bases agree with TRBD2. CDR1 LNHDA and CDR2 SQIVND come from the germline V gene (reference sequence). CDR3 length: 15 residues. V dropped 6 bases and J dropped 4; count of bases not matched to a gene: 5. For the CDR3, the DNA is TGTGCCAGTAGCCCGACTAGCGGGATTTACAATGAGCAGTTCTTC. It codes for CASSPTSGIYNEQFF.

CDR3 in amino acids: CASSHQGVTDTQYF. For the CDR3, the DNA is TGTGCCAGCAGCCATCAAGGGGTCACAGATACGCAGTATTTT. The chain uses TRBV11-2 and TRBJ2-3; a possible D gene is TRBD1 (5 bases). This CDR3 is built from 14 residues. The V end lost 5 bases, the J end lost 2 bases, and 11 bases lay between the germline ends. Looked up from germline, CDR1 is SGHAT and CDR2 is FQNNGV.

The V and J genes are TRBV6-1 and TRBJ2-5; D gene ambiguous. The V and J ends lost 6 bases and 2 bases respectively, with 16 bases between them. Per the germline V gene, CDR1 is MNHNS and CDR2 is SASEGT. CDR3 length: 15 residues. The DNA for the CDR3 is TGTGCCAGCAGAGCCCTCGCCACGAGACAAGAGACCCAGTACTTC. Translating gives CASRALATRQETQYF.

This clone has only one observation. This rearrangement joins TRBV5-1 to TRBJ1-1; TRBD1 agrees at 8 bases. V gave up 2 bases and J gave up 5 bases; unmatched junction bases: 2. The germline V gene encodes CDR1 SGHRS and CDR2 YFSETQ. CDR3 length: 13 amino acids. In DNA form, the CDR3 reads TGCGCCAGCAGCTTCCAGGGGGCAACTGAAGCTTTCTTT. Translating it yields CASSFQGATEAFF.

This clone occurred once. The chain couples TRBV5-6 to TRBJ2-2, with D maybe TRBD1 (6 bases). The V end lost 4 bases, the J end lost 4 bases, and 11 bases lay between the germline ends. The CDR3 runs 14 residues. The germline V gene encodes CDR1 SGHDT and CDR2 YYEEEE. The CDR3 protein is CASSATGSTGELFF. The CDR3 coding sequence is TGTGCCAGCAGCGCCACAGGGAGCACCGGGGAGCTGTTTTTT.

The count of this clone is one. The rearrangement links TRBV30 to TRBJ2-1; 14 bases agree with TRBD2. With 7 bases clipped from V and 0 bases from J, the junction kept 8 bases outside the gene matches. Germline V gives CDR1 GTSNPN, CDR2 SVGIG (reference sequence). The CDR3 totals 17 residues. CDR3 nucleotides: TGTGCCTCAGGGACTAGCGGGGGTGGAAGCTCCTACAATGAGCAGTTCTTC. Its protein product is CASGTSGGGSSYNEQFF.

This chain uses TRBV11-3 with TRBJ2-7; 8 positions agree with TRBD2. The CDR3 has 14 residues. Looked up from germline, CDR1 is SGHNT and CDR2 is YENEEA. J was trimmed by 2 bases and V by 6 bases; bases with no gene match: 6. In DNA form, the CDR3 reads TGTGCCAGCAGTCTAGCGGGCCCAACCTACGAGCAGTACTTC. Protein: CASSLAGPTYEQYF.

The chain carries TRBV4-1 and TRBJ2-7; D is unclear. The CDR3 is 14 amino acids. CDR1 and CDR2 (germline): MGHRA, YSYEKL. Trimming took off 3 bases at V and 0 bases at J, with 9 bases between the two ends. CDR3 in amino acids: CASSQGSFSYEQYF. In nucleotides, the CDR3 is TGCGCCAGCAGCCAGGGCTCCTTCTCCTACGAGCAGTACTTC.

V usage is TRBV30 and J usage is TRBJ1-2; D uncertain. Trimming stripped 0 bases from V and 13 bases from J, with 15 bases between. Germline CDR1 GTSNPN, CDR2 SVGIG (reference sequence). This CDR3 region has 12 residues. CDR3 residues: CAWSVLWRDVTF. The CDR3 nucleotides read TGTGCCTGGAGTGTACTCTGGAGGGATGTCACCTTC.

V usage is TRBV28 and J usage is TRBJ2-7; the match to TRBD1 covers 9 bases. The germline CDR1 and CDR2 sequences are MDHEN and SYDVKM. CDR3 length: 16 residues. With 5 bases clipped from V and 4 bases from J, the junction kept 12 bases outside the gene matches. The DNA of the CDR3 is TGTGCCAGCAGTGGGGTTGGGACAGGGATTGGGTACGAGCAGTACTTC. Protein sequence: CASSGVGTGIGYEQYF.

The rearrangement joins TRBV30 to TRBJ2-7; 11 bases are a match to TRBD2. With V trimmed by 0 bases and J by 6 bases, 4 bases remained unmatched. The germline gives CDR1 GTSNPN, CDR2 SVGIG (reference sequence). The CDR3 consists of 14 residues. The CDR3 DNA reads TGTGCCTGGAGTGTAGGCCTAGCGGGAGGCGAGCAGTACTTC. Translating it yields CAWSVGLAGGEQYF.